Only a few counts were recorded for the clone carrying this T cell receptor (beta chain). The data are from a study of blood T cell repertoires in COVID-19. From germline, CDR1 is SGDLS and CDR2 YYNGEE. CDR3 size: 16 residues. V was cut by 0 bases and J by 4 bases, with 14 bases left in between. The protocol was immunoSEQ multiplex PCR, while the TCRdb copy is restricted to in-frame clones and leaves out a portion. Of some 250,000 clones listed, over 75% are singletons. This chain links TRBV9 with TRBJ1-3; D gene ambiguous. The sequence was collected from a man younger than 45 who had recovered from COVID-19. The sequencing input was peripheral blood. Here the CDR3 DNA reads TGTGCCAGCAGCGTAGAGGCAACGCTGCGGGGAAACACCATATATTTT. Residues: CASSVEATLRGNTIYF.